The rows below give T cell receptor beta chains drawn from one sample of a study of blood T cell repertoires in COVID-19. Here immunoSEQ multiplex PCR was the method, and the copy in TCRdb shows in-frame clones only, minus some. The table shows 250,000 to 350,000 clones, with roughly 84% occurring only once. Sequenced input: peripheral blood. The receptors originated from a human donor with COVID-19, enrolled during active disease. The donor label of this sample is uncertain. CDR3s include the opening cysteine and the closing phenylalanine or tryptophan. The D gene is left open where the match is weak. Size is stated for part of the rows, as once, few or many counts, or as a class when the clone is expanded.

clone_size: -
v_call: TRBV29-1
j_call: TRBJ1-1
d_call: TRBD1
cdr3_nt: TGCAGCGTTGAAATACCCAGGGGGCTAGTGAACACTGAAGCTTTCTTT
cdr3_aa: CSVEIPRGLVNTEAFF

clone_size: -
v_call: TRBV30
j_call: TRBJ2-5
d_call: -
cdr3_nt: TGTGCCTGGAGTCAGGAGGCAAAGGGCCAAGAGACCCAGTACTTC
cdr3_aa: CAWSQEAKGQETQYF

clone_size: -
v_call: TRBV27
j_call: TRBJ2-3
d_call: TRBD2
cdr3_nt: TGTGCCACCCGAACTAGCGGAAGCGCCCCTAGCACAGATACGCAGTATTTT
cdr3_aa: CATRTSGSAPSTDTQYF

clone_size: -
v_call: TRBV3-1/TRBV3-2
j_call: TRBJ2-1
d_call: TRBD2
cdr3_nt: TGTGCCAGCAGCCAATACGGACTAGCGGGCAATGAGCAGTTCTTC
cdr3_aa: CASSQYGLAGNEQFF

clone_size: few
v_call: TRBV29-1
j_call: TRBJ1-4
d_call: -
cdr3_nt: TGCAGCGCAAGGGAGGGGTTTGCTGAAAAACTGTTTTTT
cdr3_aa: CSAREGFAEKLFF

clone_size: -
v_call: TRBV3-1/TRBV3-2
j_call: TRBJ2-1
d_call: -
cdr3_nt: TGTGCCAGCAGCCAAGTGGTCCGAAGGGCGGGAAGCCACAATGAGCAGTTCTTC
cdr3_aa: CASSQVVRRAGSHNEQFF

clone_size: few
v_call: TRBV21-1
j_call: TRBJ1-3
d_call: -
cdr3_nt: TGTGCCAGCAGCATCACCGGGACAATCAACACCATATATTTT
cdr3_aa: CASSITGTINTIYF

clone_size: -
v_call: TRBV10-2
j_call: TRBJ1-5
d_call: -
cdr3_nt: TGCGCCAGCAGTGAGTCGCAGGCCGGCTCTCCCCAGCATTTT
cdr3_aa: CASSESQAGSPQHF

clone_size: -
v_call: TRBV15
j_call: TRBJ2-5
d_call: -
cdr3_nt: TGTGCCACCAGCAGAGAGAAGGGGCTTGGGGAGACCCAGTACTTC
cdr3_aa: CATSREKGLGETQYF

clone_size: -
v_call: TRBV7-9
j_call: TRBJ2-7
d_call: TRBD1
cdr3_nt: TGTGCCAGCAGCTTAAATTCAGGGGGCGAGCAGTACTTC
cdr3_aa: CASSLNSGGEQYF

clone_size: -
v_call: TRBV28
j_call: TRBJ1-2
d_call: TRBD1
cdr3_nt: TGTGCCAGCAGGACTCGGACAGGGGGGATCGATGGCTACACCTTC
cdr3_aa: CASRTRTGGIDGYTF

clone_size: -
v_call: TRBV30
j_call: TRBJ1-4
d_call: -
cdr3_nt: TGTGCCTGGAGTGCCCAGCCCAGGGCTAATGAAAAACTGTTTTTT
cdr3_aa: CAWSAQPRANEKLFF

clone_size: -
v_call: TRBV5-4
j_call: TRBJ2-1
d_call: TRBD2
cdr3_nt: TGTGCCAGCAGCCCGGGACTAGCGGAGGTATATGAGCAGTTCTTC
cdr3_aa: CASSPGLAEVYEQFF

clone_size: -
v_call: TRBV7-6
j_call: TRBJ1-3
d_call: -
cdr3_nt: TGTGCCAGCAGTCCCTTGAGGGCCCAGGGGAACACCATATATTTT
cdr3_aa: CASSPLRAQGNTIYF

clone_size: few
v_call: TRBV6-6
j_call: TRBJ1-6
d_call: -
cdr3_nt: TGTGCCAGCAGAGTGGCACAGGATTCACCCCTCCACTTT
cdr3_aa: CASRVAQDSPLHF

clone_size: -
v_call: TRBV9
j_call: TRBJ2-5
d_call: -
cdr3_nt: TGTGCCAGCAGCCCCGAGGGGGTGGCTACCCGGACCCAGTACTTC
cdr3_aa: CASSPEGVATRTQYF

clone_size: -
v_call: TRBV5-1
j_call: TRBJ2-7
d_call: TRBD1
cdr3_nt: TGCGCCAGCAGCTTGGCCAGAGGGACAGGGGCCTACGAGCAGTACTTC
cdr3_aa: CASSLARGTGAYEQYF

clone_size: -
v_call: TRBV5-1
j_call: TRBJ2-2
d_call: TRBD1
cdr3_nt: TGCGCCAGCAGCACTACTCTGACAGGGGCGGCGAACACCGGGGAGCTGTTTTTT
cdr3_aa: CASSTTLTGAANTGELFF

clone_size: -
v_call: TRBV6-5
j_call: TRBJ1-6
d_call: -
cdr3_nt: TGTGCCAGCAGCGTTATATCCGGGGGGGGACCCCTCCACTTT
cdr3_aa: CASSVISGGGPLHF

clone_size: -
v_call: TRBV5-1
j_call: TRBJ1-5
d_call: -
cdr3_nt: TGCGCCAGCAGCCAGACAGGATATAGCAATCAGCCCCAGCATTTT
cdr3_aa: CASSQTGYSNQPQHF

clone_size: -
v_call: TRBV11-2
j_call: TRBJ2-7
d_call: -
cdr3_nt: TGTGCCAGCAGCTTAGCAGGGGCTTCCTACGAGCAGTACTTC
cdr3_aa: CASSLAGASYEQYF

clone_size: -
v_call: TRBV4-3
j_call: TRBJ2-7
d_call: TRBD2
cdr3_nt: TGCGCCAGCAGCCAAGATATGACTAGCAGCTACGAGCAGTACTTC
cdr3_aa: CASSQDMTSSYEQYF

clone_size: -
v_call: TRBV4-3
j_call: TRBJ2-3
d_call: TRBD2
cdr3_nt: TGCGCCAGCAGCCAAGAAGGTACTAGCGGCACAGATACGCAGTATTTT
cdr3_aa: CASSQEGTSGTDTQYF

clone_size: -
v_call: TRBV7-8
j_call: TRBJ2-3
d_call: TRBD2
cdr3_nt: TGTGCCAGCAGCTCGCCCTCCGGGACTAGCGGCAGTCTAGCAGGAGATACGCAGTATTTT
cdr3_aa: CASSSPSGTSGSLAGDTQYF

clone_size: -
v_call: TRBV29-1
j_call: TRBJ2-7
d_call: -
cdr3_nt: TGCAGCGTTGAAGCTAGCTACGAGCAGTACTTC
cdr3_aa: CSVEASYEQYF

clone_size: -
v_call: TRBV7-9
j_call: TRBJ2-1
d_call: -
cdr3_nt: TGTGCCAGCAGCTTATCTACTGGCTACAATGAGCAGTTCTTC
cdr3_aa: CASSLSTGYNEQFF

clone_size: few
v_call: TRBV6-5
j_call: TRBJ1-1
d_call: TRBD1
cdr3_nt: TGTGCCAGCAGGGCCCGACAGGGTCTAGACACTGAAGCTTTCTTT
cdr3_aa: CASRARQGLDTEAFF